This TCR beta chain was observed in a study of naive and memory T cell subsets. General study points: Higher TCR numbers at tuberculin sites reflect T cell infiltration, per interpretation. The RNA method is potentially sensitive to activation and differentiation changes.

Alpha and beta constant region primers primed reverse transcription for blood and skin samples. Ligated cDNA underwent four rounds of PCR with nested alpha and beta constant region primers and SP2. TCRdb ran MiXCR on the UMI-ligation and nested PCR reads and lists one entry per CDR3 protein. The sample holds around 18,000 distinct CDR3 sequences, about a tenth seen once. This clonotype was found many times. What it recognizes is unknown. Treatment reported: skin biopsy from PPD injection site in Mantoux-positive individual. Cells were not sorted; total RNA input targeted roughly 1 to 1,100 ng. An oligonucleotide containing a UMI was ligated to the 3' end of TCR cDNA. The CDR3 is 13 amino acids. With 7 bases removed from V and 7 bases from J, the gap between germline ends came to 14 bases. In germline, CDR1 is SNHLY, CDR2 FYNNEI.

The V gene is TRBV2, the J gene TRBJ1-5, with D possibly matching TRBD1 (5 bases). This specimen consisted of skin, obtained from a tuberculin skin test site. This sequence was found in an adult in good health. The CDR3 DNA is TGTGCCAGCAATAAGGGGCGGGTGCAGCCCCAGCATTTT. Protein sequence: CASNKGRVQPQHF.